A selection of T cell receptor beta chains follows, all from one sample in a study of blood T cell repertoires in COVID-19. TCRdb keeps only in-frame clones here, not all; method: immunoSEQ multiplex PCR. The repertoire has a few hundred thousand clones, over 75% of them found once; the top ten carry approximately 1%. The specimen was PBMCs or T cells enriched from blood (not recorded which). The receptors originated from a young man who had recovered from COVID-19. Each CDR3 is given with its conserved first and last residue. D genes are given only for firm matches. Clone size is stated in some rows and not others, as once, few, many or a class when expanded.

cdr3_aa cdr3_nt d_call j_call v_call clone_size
CASSQSGYSYNEQFF TGCGCCAGCAGCCAGAGCGGCTACTCCTACAATGAGCAGTTCTTC . TRBJ2-1 TRBV5-1 .
CASSVHPTNEKLFF TGTGCCAGCAGTGTCCATCCAACTAATGAAAAACTGTTTTTT . TRBJ1-4 TRBV2 .
CSASRGTQSINSPLHF TGCAGTGCTAGTCGGGGGACCCAGAGCATTAATTCACCCCTCCACTTT . TRBJ1-6 TRBV20-1 .
CASSRSHGDEQYF TGTGCCAGCTCACGATCGCACGGGGACGAGCAGTACTTC . TRBJ2-7 TRBV18 .
CASSHRRWGQYQPQHF TGTGCCAGCAGCCACAGACGTTGGGGGCAATATCAGCCCCAGCATTTT . TRBJ1-5 TRBV7-8 .
CASSQEQGGGLGETQYF TGTGCCAGCAGCCAAGAGCAGGGCGGGGGCCTTGGGGAGACCCAGTACTTC . TRBJ2-5 TRBV4-2 .
CASIARGPSSYNEQFF TGTGCCAGCATAGCGCGGGGCCCTAGCTCCTACAATGAGCAGTTCTTC . TRBJ2-1 TRBV25-1 .
CASSRIGTSGGLTDTQYF TGCGCCAGCAGCAGAATCGGGACTAGCGGGGGGCTGACAGATACGCAGTATTTT TRBD2 TRBJ2-3 TRBV5-1 few
CSASVGLAGGFYNEQFF TGCAGTGCTAGTGTAGGACTAGCGGGGGGTTTCTACAATGAGCAGTTCTTC TRBD2 TRBJ2-1 TRBV20-1 .
CASSVLGQNTEAFF TGTGCCAGCAGCGTTCTGGGGCAGAACACTGAAGCTTTCTTT . TRBJ1-1 TRBV9 .
CASSRGGRVGTYEQYF TGTGCCAGCAGTCGGGGTGGCCGTGTGGGGACCTACGAGCAGTACTTC . TRBJ2-7 TRBV27 few
CASSLNWEGGDTQYF TGCGCCAGCAGCTTGAATTGGGAGGGCGGGGATACGCAGTATTTT TRBD2 TRBJ2-3 TRBV5-1 .
CASSIAGGLYNEQFF TGTGCCAGCAGCATAGCGGGAGGGTTGTATAATGAGCAGTTCTTC TRBD2 TRBJ2-1 TRBV7-2 .
CASSLGGIGHYEQYF TGTGCCAGCAGCCTAGGGGGAATTGGGCACTACGAGCAGTACTTC . TRBJ2-7 TRBV6-5 .
CASSVVPSFTGELFF TGTGCCAGCAGCGTAGTTCCAAGCTTCACCGGGGAGCTGTTTTTT . TRBJ2-2 TRBV9 .
CASSVGLPAGGYTF TGTGCCAGCAGCGTAGGACTCCCGGCTGGTGGCTACACCTTC . TRBJ1-2 TRBV9 .
CASRTIRSRDPSNYGYTF TGTGCCAGCAGAACAATCCGCAGCCGGGATCCTTCTAACTATGGCTACACCTTC . TRBJ1-2 TRBV5-8 few
CASNTWGQGNTGELFF TGCGCCAGCAATACCTGGGGACAGGGGAACACCGGGGAGCTGTTTTTT TRBD1 TRBJ2-2 TRBV5-1 .
CAWSSGISSYNEQFF TGTGCCTGGAGTTCAGGGATCAGCTCCTACAATGAGCAGTTCTTC . TRBJ2-1 TRBV30 .
CASSPGSLYEQYF TGTGCCAGCAGCCCCGGGTCTCTCTACGAGCAGTACTTC . TRBJ2-7 TRBV7-7 once
CASGAGQGYEQYF TGTGCCAGCGGGGCGGGACAGGGCTACGAGCAGTACTTC TRBD1 TRBJ2-7 TRBV2 .
CASSYGTAETYGYTF TGTGCCAGCAGCTATGGGACAGCCGAAACCTATGGCTACACCTTC TRBD1 TRBJ1-2 TRBV5-5 once
CASSSGTGAYNEQFF TGTGCCAGCAGCTCCGGGACAGGGGCCTACAATGAGCAGTTCTTC TRBD1 TRBJ2-1 TRBV27 .
CASSLARPSDYGYTF TGTGCCAGCAGCTTAGCTAGGCCAAGCGACTATGGCTACACCTTC . TRBJ1-2 TRBV7-9 .